This is a list of T cell receptor beta chains from one sample in a study of shared clonotypes between healthy human individuals. Only in-frame clones appear in the TCRdb table, and some are missing; sequencing was by immunoSEQ multiplex PCR. The table has 300,000 to 400,000 clones, more than 60% seen once. Sequenced input: memory CD4+ T cells sorted from blood. The receptors shown here come from a man under 40 in good health. CDR3s include the opening cysteine and the closing phenylalanine or tryptophan. D genes are given only for firm matches. Clone size, where shown, is once, few, many, or a class for clones that have expanded.

D	V	size	J	DNA	CDR3
TRBD1	TRBV5-4	.	TRBJ2-5	TGTGCCAGCAGGGGACAGGGGACCCAAGAGACCCAGTACTTC	CASRGQGTQETQYF
.	TRBV6-1	.	TRBJ2-7	TGTGCCAGCAGCAAAGCTGGGAGCTACGAGCAGTACTTC	CASSKAGSYEQYF
TRBD1	TRBV2	.	TRBJ1-1	TGTGCCAGCAGTGGGCAGGGGGCTAGCACTGAAGCTTTCTTT	CASSGQGASTEAFF
.	TRBV2	few	TRBJ1-5	TGTGCCAGCAGTGAAGACCGTTATCAGCCCCAGCATTTT	CASSEDRYQPQHF
TRBD2	TRBV19	.	TRBJ2-4	TGTGCCAGTAGTATAGGCCCCGGGACTAGCGGACGTAAGGACATTCAGTACTTC	CASSIGPGTSGRKDIQYF
.	TRBV27	.	TRBJ1-4	TGTGCCAGCAGTTTAGGGACCCCTACGAAAAAACTGTTTTTT	CASSLGTPTKKLFF
.	TRBV5-1	few	TRBJ2-1	TGCGCCAGCTCCCCCGGGGCCGACGGTTGGGAGCAGTTCTTC	CASSPGADGWEQFF
TRBD1	TRBV28	.	TRBJ2-3	TGTGCCAGCAGTGCCCCGGGACAGGGGGCCGCAGATACGCAGTATTTT	CASSAPGQGAADTQYF
TRBD1	TRBV7-2	.	TRBJ2-5	TGTGCCAGCAGCTTAGCGGACAGGGCAGAGACCCAGTACTTC	CASSLADRAETQYF
TRBD2	TRBV5-4	once	TRBJ2-3	TGTGCCAGCAGCTTGGCCCCGCGGGAGGGCGTCGCAGATACGCAGTATTTT	CASSLAPREGVADTQYF
.	TRBV28	.	TRBJ2-7	TGTGCCAGCAGTTCCCACCCCTACGAGCAGTACTTC	CASSSHPYEQYF
.	TRBV21-1	.	TRBJ2-1	TGTGCCAGCAGCAAAGAGCGGGGCCCGGGGCCCTACAATGAGCAGTTCTTC	CASSKERGPGPYNEQFF
.	TRBV4-2	.	TRBJ2-1	TGTGCCAGCAGCCAAGATCGTGCGGACCTTTTGGATGAGCAGTTCTTC	CASSQDRADLLDEQFF
TRBD1	TRBV5-1	.	TRBJ2-7	TGCGCCAGCAGCTTGGGGGGAACAGGGGTGGTCTACGAGCAGTACTTC	CASSLGGTGVVYEQYF
.	TRBV6-1	.	TRBJ2-7	TGTGCCAGCAGTGTTCATCAGGGGGGATCGGTCCCGCAGTACTTC	CASSVHQGGSVPQYF
.	TRBV6-1	.	TRBJ1-2	TGTGCCAGCAGTGATGGTTTTGGCGGGGTAGGCTATGGCTACACCTTC	CASSDGFGGVGYGYTF
.	TRBV20-1	.	TRBJ2-1	TGCAGTGTTACCGGCAATGAGCAGTTCTTC	CSVTGNEQFF
.	TRBV30	.	TRBJ2-7	TGTGCCTGGAGTGGAGGAACCTACGAGCAGTACTTC	CAWSGGTYEQYF
.	TRBV4-3	.	TRBJ2-1	TGCGCCAGCAGCCAAGATAGCCTAGTGGGGAATGAGCAGTTCTTC	CASSQDSLVGNEQFF
.	TRBV21-1	.	TRBJ2-5	TGTGCCAGCAGTTCAGGGGACCAAGAGACCCAGTACTTC	CASSSGDQETQYF
TRBD2	TRBV11-2	.	TRBJ2-3	TGTGCCAGCAGCTTGCGCGGTAGCGGGAGGCCTCAAGATACGCAGTATTTT	CASSLRGSGRPQDTQYF
TRBD1	TRBV27	.	TRBJ2-5	TGTGCCACCCACCGGGGACAGGGCCTCCAAGAGACCCAGTACTTC	CATHRGQGLQETQYF
TRBD2	TRBV10-3	.	TRBJ2-7	TGTGCCATCAGAGAGACTAGCGGGGACTACGAGCAGTACTTC	CAIRETSGDYEQYF
.	TRBV9	.	TRBJ1-1	TGTGCCAGCAGACCTTTACAGGGAGGTTGGACTGAAGCTTTCTTT	CASRPLQGGWTEAFF
.	TRBV21-1	.	TRBJ2-7	TGTGCCAGAAACTCAAGCCGGGCAGGGGGTAAAGGCGAGCAGTACTTC	CARNSSRAGGKGEQYF
.	TRBV27	.	TRBJ1-4	TGTGCCAGCAGTTTTGGGGGCATGTTCGGACAGAGGAATGAAAAACTGTTTTTT	CASSFGGMFGQRNEKLFF
TRBD1	TRBV7-2	.	TRBJ2-7	TGTGCCAGCAGCGCTGTACAGGGGGCACCCCACGGCGAGCAGTACTTC	CASSAVQGAPHGEQYF
TRBD2	TRBV7-3	.	TRBJ2-5	TGTGCCAGCAGCTTATTTAGGACTAGCGGGGGGTACCAAGAGACCCAGTACTTC	CASSLFRTSGGYQETQYF
.	TRBV28	few	TRBJ1-2	TGTGCCAGCAGCCCGTTAAGCGGGGGCCCTAACTATGGCTACACCTTC	CASSPLSGGPNYGYTF
.	TRBV5-1	.	TRBJ2-2	TGCGCCAGCGGTAATAGCGGGAACACCGGGGAGCTGTTTTTT	CASGNSGNTGELFF
.	TRBV28	.	TRBJ1-2	TGTGCCAGCAGTTTAGCGGACTATGGCTACACCTTC	CASSLADYGYTF